This TCR beta chain was captured in a study of T cells in Graves' hyperthyroidism and ophthalmopathy. Study-wide results and limits: Median prediction lead before ophthalmopathy onset was 5 to 7 months with the model. Peripheral blood also featured most of the thyroid clonotypes expanded above 0.001. Classification by a 13 V-J model distinguished ophthalmopathy from stable hyperthyroidism.

The source material, RNA transcripts, was used to amplify TCR beta CDR3 regions. Researchers ran a first-round RT-PCR on the TCR CDR3 using the HTBI primer set. TCRdb reprocessed the multiplex PCR reads with MiXCR, giving one entry per CDR3 protein. The sample has some 350,000 distinct CDR3 sequences, approximately 13% seen once; the top ten hold 34%. There are 13 residues in the CDR3. CDR1 MNHNS and CDR2 SASEGT come from the germline V gene. V was pared by 4 bases and J by 4 bases, with 11 bases between. Each person with ophthalmopathy scored at least 3 on the Clinical Activity Score, reached NOSPECS grade 4 or higher, and had been ill under 3 months. This clonotype appeared many times. As yet, its antigen is unknown.

Sequenced sample: blood. This chain uses TRBV6-1 with TRBJ2-7; maybe TRBD1 (6 bases). This clonotype was obtained from a middle-aged woman with Graves' ophthalmopathy. CDR3 nucleotide sequence: TGTGCCAGCAGTGTAACCAGGGGTTACGAGCAGTACTTC. Its translation is CASSVTRGYEQYF.